These T cell receptor beta chains were read from a single sample in a study of blood T cell repertoires in COVID-19. Clones were sequenced by immunoSEQ multiplex PCR, and TCRdb holds only the in-frame ones, with some missing. The sample holds 30,000 to 40,000 clones, about 85% seen once. Sequencing input: peripheral blood. The receptors stem from a man aged 50 to 60 with active or convalescent COVID-19. Each CDR3 is given without its conserved first and last residue. Fields, in order: V gene, J gene, CDR3 length, CDR3 protein.

V: TRBV9
J: TRBJ2-1
length: 13
CDR3: ASSALAGAANEQF

V: TRBV30
J: TRBJ2-7
length: 12
CDR3: AWAVGTGPYEQY

V: TRBV7-3
J: TRBJ1-6
length: 13
CDR3: ASSKNGQGNSPLH

V: TRBV5-6
J: TRBJ2-7
length: 15
CDR3: ASSKGTSGSYNYEQY

V: TRBV30
J: TRBJ1-2
length: 13
CDR3: AWSVSLQGNYGYT

V: TRBV28
J: TRBJ2-7
length: 11
CDR3: ATKAGTFYEQY

V: TRBV6-2/TRBV6-3
J: TRBJ1-1
length: 11
CDR3: ASSDRDGGEAF

V: TRBV9
J: TRBJ1-6
length: 15
CDR3: ASSGDTRGSYNSPLH

V: TRBV18
J: TRBJ2-1
length: 13
CDR3: ASSPGLAGSAEQF

V: TRBV30
J: TRBJ2-7
length: 13
CDR3: AWSGGTAYSYEQY

V: TRBV7-2
J: TRBJ1-1
length: 11
CDR3: ASSYRQRPSAF

V: TRBV15
J: TRBJ2-5
length: 12
CDR3: ATSQLGNQETQY

V: TRBV6-2/TRBV6-3
J: TRBJ2-2
length: 14
CDR3: ASSPYVLGLTGELF

V: TRBV5-4
J: TRBJ1-2
length: 11
CDR3: ASSLSRAYGYT

V: TRBV7-9
J: TRBJ2-5
length: 11
CDR3: ASSFQGQETQY

V: TRBV5-4
J: TRBJ1-5
length: 11
CDR3: ASSQGLNQPQH

V: TRBV7-9
J: TRBJ1-1
length: 13
CDR3: ASSLGTARGTEAF

V: TRBV7-2
J: TRBJ2-7
length: 13
CDR3: ASSLARAPSYEQY

V: TRBV7-2
J: TRBJ2-3
length: 12
CDR3: ASSFGGNTDTQY

V: TRBV29-1
J: TRBJ2-1
length: 13
CDR3: SVGPVPSSYNEQF

V: TRBV7-9
J: TRBJ2-1
length: 16
CDR3: ASSVWASGRTLYNEQF

V: TRBV5-8
J: TRBJ2-1
length: 13
CDR3: ASSLGGTYYNEQF

V: TRBV21-1
J: TRBJ1-6
length: 14
CDR3: ASSSGQGAYNSPLH